These 10 T cell receptor beta chains came from one sample sequenced in a study of blood T cell repertoires in COVID-19. Here immunoSEQ multiplex PCR was the method, and the copy in TCRdb shows in-frame clones only, minus some. This sample yields roughly 100,000 clones, of which more than 75% are seen a single time; roughly 7.3% belongs to the top ten. The sample taken for sequencing was peripheral blood. Source of these receptors: a man aged 65-85 years with acute or convalescent COVID-19.

The J gene is TRBJ1-4, the V gene TRBV6-1; a weak D match, TRBD1 (6 bases). The length of the CDR3 is 16 residues. Germline V gives CDR1 MNHNS, CDR2 SASEGT. Trimming cost V 3 bases and J 0 bases, with 11 bases left between them. The DNA of the CDR3 is TGTGCCAGCAGTGATAAGGGGGGGGCAACTAATGAAAAACTGTTTTTT. Amino acid sequence: CASSDKGGATNEKLFF.

The rearrangement joins TRBV5-1 to TRBJ2-1, with D perhaps TRBD2 (7 bases). The CDR3 covers 16 residues. Trimming took 4 bases from V and 6 from J, leaving 20 bases between them. Per germline, CDR1 SGHRS and CDR2 YFSETQ. CDR3 loop: CASSPEGGIGFNEQFF. In nucleotides, the CDR3 is TGCGCCAGCAGCCCAGAGGGGGGGATTGGGTTCAATGAGCAGTTCTTC.

The chain couples TRBV5-1 to TRBJ2-1; 7 positions match TRBD1. This CDR3 has 13 residues. V lost 3 bases to trimming and J lost 9 bases; unmatched junction nucleotides: 6. Germline-derived CDR1 and CDR2 are SGHRS and YFSETQ. The CDR3 spells CASSSQGVGEQFF. For the CDR3, the DNA is TGCGCCAGCAGCTCTCAGGGGGTAGGTGAGCAGTTCTTC.

This chain joins TRBV12-5 and TRBJ2-2; D is unresolved. V was clipped by 2 bases and J by 6 bases, with 10 bases between them. Germline assignment: CDR1 LGHNT and CDR2 FRNRAP. The CDR3 spans 14 residues. CDR3: CASGLSMRPGELFF. DNA of the CDR3: TGTGCTAGTGGTTTGTCTATGCGGCCCGGGGAGCTGTTTTTT.

The rearrangement joins TRBV7-8 to TRBJ2-1, with 11 nucleotides matching TRBD2. Germline values: CDR1 SGHVS, CDR2 FQNEAQ. Losses at the gene ends were 8 bases for V and 9 bases for J; bases not matched to a gene: 9. This CDR3 is built from 14 residues. In DNA form, the CDR3 reads TGTGCCAGCGGTGAGACTAGCGGGGTGGTTGAGCAGTTCTTC. It codes for CASGETSGVVEQFF.

This chain connects TRBV6-1 to TRBJ2-5; tentatively, D is TRBD2 (5 bases). The CDR3 totals 15 residues. The ends were cut back, 2 bases at V and 9 bases at J, with 19 bases in the middle. CDR1 MNHNS and CDR2 SASEGT come from the germline V gene. The CDR3 DNA reads TGTGCCAGCAGTGAAAGCGGATGGGCCGGATGGGCCCAGTACTTC. Protein: CASSESGWAGWAQYF.

The chain couples TRBV19 to TRBJ2-4; 7 bases are a match to TRBD2. The junction had 3 bases not matched to a gene; V was cut back by 7 bases and J by 0 bases. This CDR3 has 14 amino acids. CDR1 LNHDA and CDR2 SQIVND come from the germline V gene (reference sequence). The chain's CDR3 is CASNGGGAKNIQYF. The CDR3 nucleotides are TGTGCCAGTAACGGCGGGGGAGCCAAAAACATTCAGTACTTC. The whole variable domain, filled in from reference TRBV19 and TRBJ2-4, reads DGGITQSPKYLFRKEGQNVTLSCEQNLNHDAMYWYRQDPGQGLRLIYYSQIVNDFQKGDIAEGYSVSREKKESFPLTVTSAQKNPTAFYLCASNGGGAKNIQYFGAGTRLSVL.

This CDR3 is CASSHETSGRTDTQYF. In DNA, the CDR3 is TGTGCCAGCAGCCATGAGACTAGCGGGAGAACAGATACGCAGTATTTT. The V gene is TRBV4-2, the J gene TRBJ2-3; TRBD2 matches at 12 bases. Unmatched junction bases numbered 4, after V lost 3 bases and J lost 3 bases. CDR1 is LGHNA and CDR2 is YNFKEQ in the germline V gene. The length of the CDR3 is 16 residues.

V usage is TRBV28 and J usage is TRBJ1-4; D is possibly TRBD1 (5 bases). CDR3 length equals 15 residues. Trimming cost V 6 bases and J 0 bases, with 11 bases left between them. Germline V CDR1 and CDR2: MDHEN, SYDVKM. The CDR3 DNA reads as TGTGCCAGCAGCTCAGGGTTAACAACTAATGAAAAACTGTTTTTT. Amino acids: CASSSGLTTNEKLFF.

This clone was seen only a few times. The chain joins TRBV7-2 to TRBJ1-2; D might be TRBD1 (5 bases). Germline CDR1 and CDR2: SGHTA and FQGNSA. This CDR3 spans 14 amino acids. V was shortened by 5 bases and J by 5 bases, with 15 bases between the two germline ends. This CDR3 reads CASSPSTGYYGYTF. CDR3 sequence (DNA): TGTGCCAGCAGCCCATCCACAGGATATTATGGCTACACCTTC.